The 22 T cell receptor beta chains reported below all come from one sample, sequenced in a study of T cells in Graves' hyperthyroidism and ophthalmopathy. The investigators amplified TCR beta CDR3 regions from RNA transcripts. HTBI primers were the set used in a first-round RT-PCR of the TCR CDR3. TCRdb independently ran MiXCR on the multiplex PCR reads; one entry per CDR3 protein. The sample has roughly 400,000 distinct CDR3 sequences, more than 13% seen once. Sequenced material: blood. The receptor source for this set is a man aged 50-59 years with Graves' ophthalmopathy.

Worth noting for this clonotype: With a much larger clone just one base away, this may be a read error. V usage is TRBV9 and J usage is TRBJ1-6; unclear D gene. The CDR3 runs 12 residues. V lost 0 bases, J lost 7 bases, and 2 bases lay in between. Germline lookup yields CDR1 SGDLS and CDR2 YYNGEE. CDR3 sequence reads: CASSVENSPLHF. The CDR3 DNA reads TGTGCCAGCAGCGTAGAAAATTCACCCCTCCACTTT.

In this sample, this clonotype turned up many times. V and J are TRBV2 and TRBJ1-1, with D tentatively TRBD1 (6 bases). Germline CDR1 SNHLY, CDR2 FYNNEI. Trimming took off 7 bases at V and 1 base at J, with 16 bases between the two ends. The CDR3 is made up of 15 amino acids. The CDR3 DNA reads TGTGCCAGCACCCCGGGCGGGGGCCGGAACACTGAAGCTTTCTTT. It encodes CASTPGGGRNTEAFF.

The table lists this clonotype with a few counts. The chain has TRBV9 and TRBJ2-1, with D maybe TRBD2 (5 bases). In germline, CDR1 is SGDLS, CDR2 YYNGEE. Trimming removed 0 bases from V and 7 bases from J, with 11 bases in between. The CDR3 loop spans 14 amino acids. The CDR3: CASSVVGGWNEQFF. Here the CDR3 DNA reads TGTGCCAGCAGCGTAGTAGGAGGATGGAATGAGCAGTTCTTC.

The chain joins TRBV7-9 to TRBJ2-1; no definite D call. V was cut by 4 bases and J by 8 bases, with 15 bases left in between. The CDR3 spans 14 residues. Germline assignment: CDR1 SEHNR and CDR2 FQNEAQ (reference sequence). This CDR3 is CASSWVTVNDEQFF. In DNA form, the CDR3 reads TGTGCCAGCAGCTGGGTAACAGTAAACGATGAGCAGTTCTTC.

A few counts support this clonotype. The chain links TRBV19 to TRBJ2-3; D is ambiguous. The CDR3 is made up of 16 amino acids. V was pared by 5 bases and J by 2 bases, with 17 bases between. Germline V gene data show CDR1 as LNHDA and CDR2 as SQIVND (reference sequence). The DNA for the CDR3 is TGTGCCAGTAGTGATTCGTCGCGAGCCGACACAGATACGCAGTATTTT. The encoded protein is CASSDSSRADTDTQYF.

This clonotype was found a few times. The chain couples TRBV20-1 to TRBJ1-5, with D unclear. In germline, CDR1 is DFQATT, CDR2 SNEGSKA (reference sequence). V was shortened by 4 bases and J by 2 bases, with 15 bases between the two germline ends. The CDR3 covers 15 residues. The CDR3 reads CSATSQAAGNQPQHF. CDR3 nucleotide sequence: TGCAGTGCTACAAGTCAGGCTGCTGGCAATCAGCCCCAGCATTTT.

This chain connects TRBV4-1 to TRBJ2-1; D unclear. The CDR3 covers 16 residues. CDR1 MGHRA and CDR2 YSYEKL come from the germline V gene. V shed 0 bases and J shed 0 bases, with 9 bases lying between them. The CDR3, as DNA: TGCGCCAGCAGCCAAGACGGGCAGAGCTCCTACAATGAGCAGTTCTTC. It codes for CASSQDGQSSYNEQFF.

This clonotype was observed a handful of times. The chain is built from TRBV19 and TRBJ2-2, with 7 bases that match TRBD1. V trimming: 7 bases; J trimming: 4 bases; junction bases outside the gene matches: 6. This CDR3 contains 14 residues. The germline CDR1 and CDR2 sequences are LNHDA and SQIVND (reference sequence). The CDR3 protein is CASTPTGITGELFF. CDR3 bases: TGTGCCAGTACCCCGACAGGGATCACCGGGGAGCTGTTTTTT.

In its sample, this clonotype was seen many times. This sequence joins TRBV18 and TRBJ2-1, with 10 nucleotides matching TRBD2. CDR3 length: 16 residues. Per germline, CDR1 KGHSH and CDR2 LQKENI. Losses at the gene ends were 1 base for V and 9 bases for J; bases not matched to a gene: 9. CDR3 nucleotides: TGTGCCAGCTCACCACTCCCGCTAGCGGGAGACCCTGAGCAGTTCTTC. It is translated as CASSPLPLAGDPEQFF.

This clonotype was observed a few times. J is TRBJ2-7 and V is TRBV24-1; no clear D gene. The CDR3 extends over 13 amino acids. Deletions cut 1 base from V and 0 bases from J, with 3 bases between. The germline V gene has CDR1 KGHDR and CDR2 SFDVKD. This chain's CDR3 is CATSDLRSYEQYF. DNA for the CDR3: TGTGCCACCAGTGATTTACGCTCCTACGAGCAGTACTTC.

Only a few counts were recorded for this clonotype. This chain joins TRBV6-5 and TRBJ2-1; 14 bases map to TRBD2. The CDR3 contains 19 residues. The V and J ends lost 0 bases and 3 bases, in that order; junction bases with no gene match: 7. The germline V gene encodes CDR1 MNHEY and CDR2 SVGAGI. CDR3 in amino acids: CASSYSTSGRATYYNEQFF. In nucleotides, the CDR3 is TGTGCCAGCAGTTACTCGACTAGCGGGAGGGCCACATACTACAATGAGCAGTTCTTC.

Ten or more counts support this clonotype. The V call is TRBV11-3, the J call TRBJ2-7; D ambiguous. Germline CDR1 and CDR2: SGHNT and YENEEA. The CDR3 is made up of 13 amino acids. V was trimmed by 5 bases and J by 3 bases, leaving 11 bases between them. The CDR3 here is CASSVQLGYEQYF. For the CDR3, the DNA is TGTGCCAGCAGCGTACAGCTTGGCTACGAGCAGTACTTC.

The chain employs TRBV15 and TRBJ1-1; 9 bases are shared with TRBD1. The CDR3 extends over 12 amino acids. Germline V gene sequence: CDR1 LNHNV, CDR2 YYDKDF (reference sequence). V was pared by 6 bases and J by 4 bases, with 0 bases of the junction left unmatched. Here the CDR3 DNA reads TGTGCCACCAGGGACAGGGGCACTGAAGCTTTCTTT. Residues: CATRDRGTEAFF.

On this clonotype itself: At one of its ends the junction is not consistent with the germline gene, which may arise from a read error. As DNA, the CDR3 is TGTGCCAGTAGTTTAGAGGCTAATCAGCCCCAGCATTTT. Translating gives CASSLEANQPQHF. The V and J genes are TRBV19 and TRBJ1-5, with D uncertain. Germline V gene data show CDR1 as LNHDA and CDR2 as SQIVND (reference sequence). The CDR3 is 13 amino acids.

The chain joins TRBV11-2 to TRBJ2-3; 9 bases align to TRBD2. V trimming: 1 base; J trimming: 11 bases; junction bases outside the gene matches: 10. The CDR3 contains 15 residues. Germline V CDR1 and CDR2: SGHAT, FQNNGV. The CDR3 loop is CASSLGQGVREGQYF. The CDR3, as DNA: TGTGCCAGCAGCTTAGGGCAGGGTGTGCGGGAGGGGCAGTATTTT.

This clonotype was seen a handful of times. Here the CDR3 reads CASRQDGDLPGQFF. In DNA, the CDR3 is TGTGCCAGCAGACAAGACGGAGACTTACCCGGGCAGTTCTTC. The chain couples TRBV6-1 to TRBJ2-1; the D is unclear. Trimming stripped 6 bases from V and 12 bases from J, with 21 bases between. In germline, CDR1 is MNHNS, CDR2 SASEGT. CDR3 length: 14 amino acids.

This clonotype was seen a few times. The genes are TRBV7-3 and TRBJ2-2, with TRBD1 matching 7 bases. V gave up 6 bases and J gave up 7 bases; unmatched junction bases: 8. This CDR3 comprises 14 residues. CDR1 is SGHTA, CDR2 FQGTGA, per germline. The CDR3 region has the DNA TGTGCCAGCAGACCTAACCGGGACAGCGGGGAGCTGTTTTTT. It is translated as CASRPNRDSGELFF.

This clonotype occurred many times. The chain combines TRBV11-2 with TRBJ2-7; D gene ambiguous. The CDR3 contains 14 residues. The V gene lost 0 bases and the J gene lost 6 bases, with 12 bases spanning the gap. In germline, CDR1 is SGHAT, CDR2 FQNNGV. CDR3 DNA: TGTGCCAGCAGCTTAGAGATTCCCCCGTCCGAGCAGTACTTC. Amino acid sequence: CASSLEIPPSEQYF. The full variable domain, with the rest looked up from reference TRBV11-2 and TRBJ2-7, is EAGVAQSPRYKIIEKRQSVAFWCNPISGHATLYWYQQILGQGPKLLIQFQNNGVVDDSQLPKDRFSAERLKGVDSTLKIQPAKLEDSAVYLCASSLEIPPSEQYFGPGTRLTVT.

This clonotype came up a few times. This sequence joins TRBV15 and TRBJ2-2; weak D call: TRBD2 (5 bases). Per the germline V gene, CDR1 is LNHNV and CDR2 is YYDKDF (reference sequence). V lost 4 bases to trimming and J lost 2 bases, with 11 bases between them. The CDR3 is made up of 15 amino acids. The CDR3 region is CATSIPGGNTGELFF. CDR3 DNA: TGTGCCACCAGCATCCCCGGAGGTAACACCGGGGAGCTGTTTTTT.

This clonotype was counted only a few times. The chain employs TRBV12-5 and TRBJ1-5; the match to TRBD1 covers 9 bases. The CDR3 contains 15 residues. CDR1 LGHNT and CDR2 FRNRAP come from the germline V gene. Trimming at V came to 2 bases and at J to 9 bases, leaving 8 bases not matched to a gene. CDR3 bases: TGTGCTAGTGGTTTGCAGGTGGGACAGGGCCCGCCCCAGCATTTT. Protein sequence: CASGLQVGQGPPQHF.

This clonotype was picked up many times. The chain employs TRBV29-1 and TRBJ1-1, with 8 bases matching TRBD1. Trimming removed 6 bases from V and 6 bases from J; junction bases left unmatched: 9. CDR3 length equals 13 residues. CDR1 SQVTM and CDR2 ANQGSEA come from the germline V gene. CDR3 nucleotide sequence: TGCAGCGTGACGGACAGGGAAAAAGCTGAAGCTTTCTTT. Its protein is CSVTDREKAEAFF.

This chain joins TRBV9 and TRBJ1-6; 9 nucleotides agree with TRBD1. V gave up 0 bases and J gave up 6 bases; unmatched junction bases: 4. CDR1 and CDR2 from the germline V gene are SGDLS and YYNGEE. The CDR3 totals 16 residues. This chain's CDR3 is CASSVGQGVSNSPLHF. In DNA, the CDR3 is TGTGCCAGCAGCGTAGGACAGGGGGTTTCTAATTCACCCCTCCACTTT.